This TCR beta chain was sequenced for a study of blood T cell repertoires in COVID-19 (dated by TCRdb to about 2020). Background for the entire study: Collaborator samples came from the United States, Italy and Spain and covered acute and convalescent phases of COVID-19. The material from the prospective study consisted of cDNA or gDNA derived from T cells, B-cell-depleted T cells, or PBMCs. Subjects who had been exposed to COVID-19, were actively infected with it, or had recovered from it provided the deeply sampled blood TCRbeta repertoires that made up the dataset. The repertoires were released in a freely available public database intended as a resource for research on the immune response to SARS-CoV-2. Samples came from the ongoing ImmuneRACE study (first 160 participants) plus 1,254 subjects from 6 global collaborators. Nearly every sample came with metadata listing a de-identified subject ID, COVID-19 status, age in years and sex. Where HLA class I and class II types were available, the types were taken from metadata supplied by the sample provider, not from assay-based typing. Points the paper makes about the study in general: How much clinical and demographic metadata was included differed by source and by participant, and the metadata was provided uncurated.

The immunoSEQ Assay, a bias-controlled multiplex PCR, was used to amplify TCRbeta CDR3 regions from genomic DNA. The authors' pipeline ran thus. The number of nucleated cells in each sample was estimated by amplification of reference gene primers within the assay. To quantify the absolute abundance of each unique TCRbeta CDR3 rearrangement, sequence reads were collapsed and filtered. For each sample, productive Simpson clonality was calculated as the square root of Simpson's diversity index over productive rearrangements. TCRdb provides this immuneACCESS table in a form limited to in-frame rearrangements. Some clones are lacking; in checked studies, under half of them reflect an unresolved V gene, and why the rest are absent is not known. The V and J calls and clone size were taken over from that table, and D and trimming were inferred from the DNA. For this sample there are under 200,000 clones; roughly 88% appear just once. The ten largest clones represent approximately 2.4% of the sample.

Regarding this clone: The antigen it recognizes is unknown. No quality values exist for individual bases; no much larger clone is one base distant.

Each collaborating institution followed its own protocols to collect whole blood in K2EDTA tubes. Collaborator samples were shipped for TCRbeta analysis as frozen whole blood, isolated PBMCs, or DNA extracted from either sample type. Sequencing was carried out using peripheral blood. This clonotype was obtained from a man between 18 and 29 years old with acute or convalescent COVID-19.

The CDR3 sequence is CATSDWSPGVGGEQFF. The DNA is as follows: TGTGCCACCAGTGATTGGTCCCCAGGGGTTGGTGGTGAGCAGTTCTTC. The chain uses TRBV24-1 and TRBJ2-1; TRBD1 is a weak D gene call, 6 bases matching. CDR1 KGHDR and CDR2 SFDVKD were looked up in the germline V gene. Trimming takes 2 bases from V and 9 bases from J, and the germline ends sit 19 bases apart. The cysteine opens and the phenylalanine closes a CDR3 of 16 amino acids. Here the CDR3 DNA is all that survives: 48 bases in frame from base 1.